These 10 T cell receptor beta chains originate from one sample sequenced in a study of blood T cell repertoires in COVID-19 (TCRdb year 2020). The method behind the library was the immunoSEQ multiplex PCR assay. Sourced from immuneACCESS, this table was stored by TCRdb with only in-frame sequences that have V and J called. A share of the clones is absent; for the studies checked, an unresolved V gene accounts for under half, and the remainder has no known explanation. The sample table lists hundreds of thousands of clones, about 87% of them with a count of one. Of the sample, about a tenth is held by the ten largest clones. The specimen was peripheral blood. The receptors here all came from a woman in her 70s with COVID-19, enrolled during active disease.

The gene calls are TRBV11-2 and TRBJ1-2; no firm D call. This CDR3 has 15 amino acids. The ends were cut back, 0 bases at V and 1 base at J, with 9 bases in the middle. Germline CDR1 and CDR2: SGHAT and FQNNGV. The CDR3 DNA reads TGTGCCAGCAGCTTAGAAGCCAGGTATAACTATGGCTACACCTTC. Its protein product is CASSLEARYNYGYTF. The entire variable domain, with the rest obtained from reference TRBV11-2 and TRBJ1-2, is as follows: EAGVAQSPRYKIIEKRQSVAFWCNPISGHATLYWYQQILGQGPKLLIQFQNNGVVDDSQLPKDRFSAERLKGVDSTLKIQPAKLEDSAVYLCASSLEARYNYGYTFGSGTRLTVV.

This clone was observed once. The J gene is TRBJ2-7, the V gene TRBV5-1, with TRBD2 matching over 10 bases. CDR1 and CDR2 from the germline V gene are SGHRS and YFSETQ. V shed 7 bases and J 7 bases; nucleotides not matched to a gene: 11. The CDR3 extends over 14 amino acids. The CDR3 nucleotides read TGCGCCAGCGCACGAGCGGGAGGGCCTAGAGAGCAGTACTTC. As protein: CASARAGGPREQYF. Combining the CDR3 with reference TRBV5-1 and TRBJ2-7 gives the whole variable domain KAGVTQTPRYLIKTRGQQVTLSCSPISGHRSVSWYQQTPGQGLQFLFEYFSETQRNKGNFPGRFSGRQFSNSRSEMNVSTLELGDSALYLCASARAGGPREQYFGPGTRLTVT.

In DNA form, the CDR3 reads TGCAGCGCCGGTTCAGGGGGCGGCCAGCCCCAGCATTTT. It yields the protein CSAGSGGGQPQHF. The chain recombines TRBV29-1 with TRBJ1-5; 8 positions agree with TRBD1. This CDR3 is built from 13 residues. Trimming removed 7 bases from V and 7 bases from J; junction bases left unmatched: 9. Germline CDR1 and CDR2: SQVTM and ANQGSEA.

This chain links TRBV28 with TRBJ1-2, with TRBD1 identical over 11 bases. The CDR3 contains 14 residues. The germline V gene encodes CDR1 MDHEN and CDR2 SYDVKM. V lost 8 bases, J lost 5 bases, and 7 bases stayed unmatched. CDR3 in amino acids: CASHGTGGGYGYTF. CDR3 bases: TGTGCCAGCCATGGGACAGGGGGTGGGTATGGCTACACCTTC.

The chain carries TRBV7-3 and TRBJ2-2; D not resolved. CDR1 and CDR2 from the germline V gene are SGHTA and FQGTGA. Trimming removed 3 bases from V and 2 bases from J, with 13 bases in between. The CDR3 runs to 16 residues. The CDR3 sequence is CASSFNSPDNTGELFF. In DNA, the CDR3 is TGTGCCAGCAGCTTCAATTCCCCAGATAACACCGGGGAGCTGTTTTTT.

The V and J genes are TRBV7-2 and TRBJ2-2; D might be TRBD2 (7 bases). Germline CDR1 SGHTA, CDR2 FQGNSA. Trimming cost V 6 bases and J 4 bases, with 18 bases left between them. The CDR3 totals 16 residues. CDR3: CASRRLAEGGTGELFF. The CDR3 region has the DNA TGTGCCAGCAGAAGGCTAGCGGAGGGGGGCACCGGGGAGCTGTTTTTT.

V is TRBV5-1 and J is TRBJ2-2, with 9 bases fitting TRBD2. V lost 3 bases, J lost 4 bases, and 10 bases stayed unmatched. The CDR3 loop spans 17 amino acids. CDR1 is SGHRS and CDR2 is YFSETQ in the germline V gene. DNA for the CDR3: TGCGCCAGCAGCTCCCCGGTTAGCGGGAGTCCCACCGGGGAGCTGTTTTTT. Its translation: CASSSPVSGSPTGELFF.

V is TRBV6-5 and J is TRBJ2-7, with 7 nucleotides matching TRBD2. From germline, CDR1 is MNHEY and CDR2 SVGAGI. The length of the CDR3 is 12 residues. Germline trimming cut 6 bases from V and 6 bases from J; bases unmatched to any gene: 5. The CDR3 bases are TGTGCCAGCAGACAGAGACTAGCCGAGCAGTACTTC. This encodes CASRQRLAEQYF.

This clone showed up just a few times. The chain recombines TRBV3-1 (or the pseudogene TRBV3-2) with TRBJ1-2, with 7 bases fitting TRBD1. The CDR3 consists of 15 residues. The J segment lost 4 bases and the V segment lost 4 bases, leaving 9 bases of the junction unmatched. Germline values: CDR1 LGHDT, CDR2 YNNKEL (reference sequence). The DNA for the CDR3 is TGTGCCAGCAGCCCCGCAGGGACAGCCTCCTATGGCTACACCTTC. Its translation: CASSPAGTASYGYTF.

The chain couples TRBV18 to TRBJ2-1; 10 nucleotides match TRBD2. This CDR3 spans 16 amino acids. The junction had 10 bases not matched to a gene; V was cut back by 3 bases and J by 8 bases. The V gene's germline CDR1 is KGHSH and CDR2 LQKENI. The CDR3 DNA reads TGTGCCAGCTCACCTAGGAGCGGGAGGGAATTCGATGAGCAGTTCTTC. This gives the protein CASSPRSGREFDEQFF.